This is a list of T cell receptor beta chains from one sample in a study of blood T cell repertoires in COVID-19. Libraries were prepared by immunoSEQ multiplex PCR; TCRdb keeps only in-frame clonotypes and omits some of them. The data hold some 230,000 clones, with around 87% observed a single time. Sequences were obtained from peripheral blood. These receptors all stem from a woman in her forties or fifties with COVID-19, enrolled during active disease. CDR3s include the opening cysteine and the closing phenylalanine or tryptophan. The D gene is left open where the match is weak. Where a row states a size, it is once, few, many or the class of an expanded clone; other rows omit it.

D | J | V | size | CDR3 | DNA
. | TRBJ2-4 | TRBV2 | . | CASSEAQGLRNIQYF | TGTGCCAGCAGTGAAGCGCAGGGGTTACGGAACATTCAGTACTTC
TRBD1 | TRBJ1-5 | TRBV12-5 | . | CASGLGQGWQPQHF | TGTGCTAGTGGTTTAGGACAGGGCTGGCAGCCCCAGCATTTT
. | TRBJ2-3 | TRBV10-3 | . | CAISESATDTQYF | TGTGCCATCAGTGAGTCGGCCACAGATACGCAGTATTTT
TRBD2 | TRBJ2-7 | TRBV11-3 | . | CASSPGRGAYEQYF | TGTGCCAGCAGCCCCGGGAGGGGCGCCTACGAGCAGTACTTC
. | TRBJ1-6 | TRBV3-1/TRBV3-2 | . | CASSRGYNSPLHF | TGTGCCAGCAGCCGAGGCTATAATTCACCCCTCCACTTT
. | TRBJ2-1 | TRBV27 | . | CASSLRGRRGYSYNEQFF | TGTGCCAGCAGTTTAAGGGGGAGGCGGGGGTACTCCTACAATGAGCAGTTCTTC
. | TRBJ2-3 | TRBV18 | . | CASSPRQRSSTDTQYF | TGTGCCAGCTCACCCCGACAGAGATCAAGCACAGATACGCAGTATTTT
TRBD1 | TRBJ1-6 | TRBV19 | . | CASSGTGNSPLHF | TGTGCCAGTTCCGGGACAGGGAATTCACCCCTCCACTTT
TRBD1 | TRBJ2-6 | TRBV27 | . | CASRQGASSGANVLTF | TGTGCCAGCCGACAGGGGGCAAGCTCTGGGGCCAACGTCCTGACTTTC
. | TRBJ2-7 | TRBV5-5 | . | CASSLGQGRAYEQYF | TGTGCCAGCAGCTTGGGGCAGGGGAGGGCCTACGAGCAGTACTTC
. | TRBJ1-5 | TRBV24-1 | . | CATSSHSNQPQHF | TGTGCCACCAGTTCCCATAGCAATCAGCCCCAGCATTTT
. | TRBJ1-6 | TRBV5-1 | . | CASSPGQGNSPLHF | TGCGCCAGCAGCCCGGGTCAGGGCAATTCACCCCTCCACTTT
TRBD1 | TRBJ2-7 | TRBV18 | once | CASSPSQGATGVEQYF | TGTGCCAGCTCACCCTCGCAGGGGGCGACCGGGGTCGAGCAGTACTTC
TRBD2 | TRBJ2-7 | TRBV7-2 | . | CASSSLAGAYEQYF | TGTGCCAGCAGCTCTCTAGCGGGTGCCTACGAGCAGTACTTC
. | TRBJ2-3 | TRBV3-1/TRBV3-2 | . | CASSQDPGSTDTQYF | TGTGCCAGCAGCCAAGATCCGGGAAGCACAGATACGCAGTATTTT
. | TRBJ1-6 | TRBV19 | . | CASSIEPGRLSPLHF | TGTGCCAGTAGTATAGAGCCAGGGCGGCTTTCACCCCTCCACTTT
TRBD2 | TRBJ2-1 | TRBV5-1 | . | CASSLDGGGAVGFNEQFF | TGCGCCAGCAGCTTGGATGGCGGGGGGGCCGTAGGTTTCAATGAGCAGTTCTTC
TRBD2 | TRBJ2-1 | TRBV7-7 | . | CANITGGSYNEQFF | TGTGCCAATATAACGGGGGGCTCCTACAATGAGCAGTTCTTC
TRBD1 | TRBJ2-7 | TRBV5-1 | once | CASSLDRGYEQYF | TGCGCCAGCAGCTTAGACAGGGGCTACGAGCAGTACTTC
. | TRBJ2-7 | TRBV5-6 | . | CASSLGRGNEQYF | TGTGCCAGCAGCTTGGGACGGGGGAACGAGCAGTACTTC
. | TRBJ2-3 | TRBV12-1 | . | CASRRRTTPLLPDTQYF | TGTGCCAGCAGACGACGGACTACCCCCCTTTTGCCAGATACGCAGTATTTT
TRBD2 | TRBJ2-3 | TRBV28 | . | CASSLGGTGTDTQYF | TGTGCCAGCAGTTTGGGAGGGACGGGCACAGATACGCAGTATTTT
TRBD2 | TRBJ2-5 | TRBV24-1 | . | CATSVELAGDQTQYF | TGTGCCACCAGTGTCGAACTAGCGGGGGATCAGACCCAGTACTTC
. | TRBJ1-3 | TRBV9 | . | CASSPRQALLGNTIYF | TGTGCCAGCAGCCCCAGACAGGCGCTGTTGGGAAACACCATATATTTT
. | TRBJ1-2 | TRBV19 | . | CASQKSQHSNYGYTF | TGTGCCAGCCAAAAATCACAGCATTCGAACTATGGCTACACCTTC
. | TRBJ1-2 | TRBV5-1 | . | CASRVEARYGYTF | TGCGCCAGCAGGGTAGAGGCCAGATATGGCTACACCTTC
. | TRBJ1-2 | TRBV12-3/TRBV12-4 | . | CASSSGVVDGYTF | TGTGCCAGCAGCTCCGGGGTAGTCGATGGCTACACCTTC
TRBD2 | TRBJ2-7 | TRBV6-5 | . | CASSYRLAGGFGEQYF | TGTGCCAGCAGTTACAGACTAGCGGGGGGGTTTGGCGAGCAGTACTTC
. | TRBJ2-7 | TRBV4-1 | . | CASSRREGSYEQYF | TGCGCCAGCAGCCGCAGGGAAGGATCCTACGAGCAGTACTTC
. | TRBJ2-1 | TRBV9 | . | CASSVTGAYNEQFF | TGTGCCAGCAGCGTAACAGGTGCCTACAATGAGCAGTTCTTC
TRBD2 | TRBJ2-7 | TRBV30 | . | CAWSNGLAGLSSYEQYF | TGTGCCTGGAGTAATGGGCTAGCGGGTCTTAGCTCCTACGAGCAGTACTTC
. | TRBJ2-5 | TRBV5-1 | once | CASSLSGGIQETQYF | TGCGCCAGCAGCTTGTCAGGGGGGATCCAAGAGACCCAGTACTTC
. | TRBJ2-2 | TRBV6-6 | . | CASTSVEQAGELFF | TGTGCCAGCACCTCGGTGGAGCAAGCCGGGGAGCTGTTTTTT
TRBD1 | TRBJ1-1 | TRBV29-1 | . | CSVGSEGGMNTEAFF | TGCAGCGTGGGCTCCGAAGGGGGCATGAACACTGAAGCTTTCTTT
TRBD1 | TRBJ2-1 | TRBV7-8 | . | CASSSRYPQGARNEQFF | TGTGCCAGCAGCTCCCGATACCCCCAGGGGGCTCGGAATGAGCAGTTCTTC
TRBD1 | TRBJ1-5 | TRBV7-8 | . | CASSSKGRDREPNQPQHF | TGTGCCAGCAGCTCCAAGGGTCGGGACAGGGAACCCAATCAGCCCCAGCATTTT
. | TRBJ1-2 | TRBV6-1 | . | CASSEATRGYTF | TGTGCCAGCAGTGAAGCAACTCGTGGCTACACCTTC
. | TRBJ2-7 | TRBV5-1 | . | CASSLEGDEQYF | TGCGCCAGCAGCTTGGAGGGGGACGAGCAGTACTTC
. | TRBJ2-3 | TRBV4-3 | . | CASSQDIKSVAQYF | TGCGCCAGCAGCCAAGATATCAAGAGCGTTGCGCAGTATTTT
. | TRBJ2-5 | TRBV20-1 | . | CSASRARVSVETQYF | TGCAGTGCTAGTCGGGCCAGGGTTTCGGTGGAGACCCAGTACTTC
TRBD1 | TRBJ2-2 | TRBV6-1 | . | CASSEATGRNTGELFF | TGTGCCAGCAGTGAAGCGACAGGGCGGAACACCGGGGAGCTGTTTTTT
TRBD1 | TRBJ1-1 | TRBV19 | . | CASCPPPGTGVMNTEAFF | TGTGCCAGTTGCCCTCCACCCGGGACAGGGGTCATGAACACTGAAGCTTTCTTT
. | TRBJ1-5 | TRBV2 | . | CASSEARAGLGYSNQPQHF | TGTGCCAGCAGTGAAGCGAGGGCAGGATTAGGGTATAGCAATCAGCCCCAGCATTTT
. | TRBJ2-7 | TRBV7-6 | . | CASGIGGSSYEQYF | TGTGCCAGCGGTATAGGAGGGAGCTCCTACGAGCAGTACTTC
TRBD1 | TRBJ1-2 | TRBV25-1 | once | CASSGRTGAGGYTF | TGTGCCAGCAGTGGCCGAACAGGGGCCGGGGGCTACACCTTC
. | TRBJ1-4 | TRBV6-6 | . | CASSRGANEKLFF | TGTGCCAGCAGCAGGGGCGCTAATGAAAAACTGTTTTTT
. | TRBJ1-5 | TRBV27 | . | CASSLGGSNQPQHF | TGTGCCAGCAGTCTGGGGGGGAGCAATCAGCCCCAGCATTTT
TRBD1 | TRBJ2-1 | TRBV25-1 | once | CASESRTGSSYNEQFF | TGTGCCAGCGAATCCCGGACAGGGAGCTCCTACAATGAGCAGTTCTTC
TRBD2 | TRBJ2-1 | TRBV6-6 | . | CASRISGEGYNEQFF | TGTGCCAGCAGGATTAGCGGGGAAGGCTACAATGAGCAGTTCTTC
TRBD2 | TRBJ2-7 | TRBV2 | . | CASSEGLAGGFSGYEQYF | TGTGCCAGCAGTGAAGGGCTAGCGGGGGGGTTCTCCGGCTACGAGCAGTACTTC
TRBD1 | TRBJ1-2 | TRBV6-4 | . | CASSDGTGAGYTF | TGTGCCAGCAGTGACGGGACAGGGGCCGGCTACACCTTC
. | TRBJ2-2 | TRBV9 | . | CASSVGQVNTGELFF | TGTGCCAGCAGCGTAGGACAGGTGAACACCGGGGAGCTGTTTTTT
TRBD1 | TRBJ1-6 | TRBV28 | once | CASSQRQGWNYNSPLHF | TGTGCCAGCAGTCAACGACAGGGGTGGAACTATAATTCACCCCTCCACTTT